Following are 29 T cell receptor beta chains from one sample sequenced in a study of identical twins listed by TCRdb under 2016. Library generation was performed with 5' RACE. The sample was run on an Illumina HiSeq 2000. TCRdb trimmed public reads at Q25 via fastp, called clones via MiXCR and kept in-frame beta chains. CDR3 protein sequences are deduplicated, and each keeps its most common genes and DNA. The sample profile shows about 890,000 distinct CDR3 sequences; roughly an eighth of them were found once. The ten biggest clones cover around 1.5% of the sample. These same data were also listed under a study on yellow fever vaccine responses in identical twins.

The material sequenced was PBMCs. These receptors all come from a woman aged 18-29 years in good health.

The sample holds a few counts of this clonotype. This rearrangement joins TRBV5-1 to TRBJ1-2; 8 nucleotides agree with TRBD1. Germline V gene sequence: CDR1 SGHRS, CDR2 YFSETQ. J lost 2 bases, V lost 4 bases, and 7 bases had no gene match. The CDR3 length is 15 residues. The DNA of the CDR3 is TGCGCCAGCAGCCCCGCTGGACAGGGAAACTATGGCTACACCTTC. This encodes CASSPAGQGNYGYTF. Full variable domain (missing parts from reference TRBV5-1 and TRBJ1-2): KAGVTQTPRYLIKTRGQQVTLSCSPISGHRSVSWYQQTPGQGLQFLFEYFSETQRNKGNFPGRFSGRQFSNSRSEMNVSTLELGDSALYLCASSPAGQGNYGYTFGSGTRLTVV.

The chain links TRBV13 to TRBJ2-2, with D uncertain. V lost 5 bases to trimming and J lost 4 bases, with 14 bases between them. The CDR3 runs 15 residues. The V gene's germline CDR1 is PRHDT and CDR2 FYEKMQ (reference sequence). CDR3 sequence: CASSLDTGFTGELFF. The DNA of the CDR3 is TGTGCCAGCAGCCTAGACACGGGCTTCACCGGGGAGCTGTTTTTT.

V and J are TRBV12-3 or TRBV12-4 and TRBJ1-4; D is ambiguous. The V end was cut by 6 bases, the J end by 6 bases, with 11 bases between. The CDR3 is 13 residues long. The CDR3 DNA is TGTGCCAGCAGCCCCCAAGTCGATGAAAAACTGTTTTTT. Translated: CASSPQVDEKLFF.

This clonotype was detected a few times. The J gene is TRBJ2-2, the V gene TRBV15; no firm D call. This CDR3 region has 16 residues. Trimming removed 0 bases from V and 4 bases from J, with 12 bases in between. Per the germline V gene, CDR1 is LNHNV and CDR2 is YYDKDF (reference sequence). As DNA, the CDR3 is TGTGCCACCAGCAGAGAGGGTACCTTTGGCACCGGGGAGCTGTTTTTT. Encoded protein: CATSREGTFGTGELFF.

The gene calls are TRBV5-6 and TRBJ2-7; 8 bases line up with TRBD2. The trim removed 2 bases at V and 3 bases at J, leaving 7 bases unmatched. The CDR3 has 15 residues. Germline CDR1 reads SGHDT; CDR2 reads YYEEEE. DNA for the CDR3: TGTGCCAGCAGCTTACGGGGGGGCCTTGTCTACGAGCAGTACGTC. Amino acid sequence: CASSLRGGLVYEQYV.

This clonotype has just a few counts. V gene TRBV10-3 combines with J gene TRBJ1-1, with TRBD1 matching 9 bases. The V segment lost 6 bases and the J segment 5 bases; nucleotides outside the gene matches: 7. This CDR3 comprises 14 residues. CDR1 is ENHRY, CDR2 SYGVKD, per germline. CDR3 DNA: TGTGCCATCAGGGTCGACAGGGGGGGAACTGAAGCTTTCTTT. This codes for CAIRVDRGGTEAFF.

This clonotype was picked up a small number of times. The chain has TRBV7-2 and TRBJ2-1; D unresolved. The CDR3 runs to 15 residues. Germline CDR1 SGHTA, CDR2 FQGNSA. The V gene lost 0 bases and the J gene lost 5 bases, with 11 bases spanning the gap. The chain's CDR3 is CASSLASTVNNEQFF. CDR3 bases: TGTGCCAGCAGCTTAGCGTCTACAGTGAACAATGAGCAGTTCTTC.

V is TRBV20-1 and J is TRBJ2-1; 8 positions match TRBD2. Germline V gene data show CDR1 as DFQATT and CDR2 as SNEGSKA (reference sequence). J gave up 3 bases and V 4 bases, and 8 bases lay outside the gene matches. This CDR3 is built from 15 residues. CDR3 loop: CSAIPRRGDYNEQFF. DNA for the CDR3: TGCAGTGCTATTCCCCGGCGGGGGGACTACAATGAGCAGTTCTTC.

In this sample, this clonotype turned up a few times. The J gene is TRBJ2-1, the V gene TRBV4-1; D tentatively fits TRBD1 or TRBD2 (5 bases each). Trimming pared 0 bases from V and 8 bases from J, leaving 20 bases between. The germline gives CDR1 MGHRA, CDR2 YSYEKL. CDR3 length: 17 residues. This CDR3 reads CASSQDIGTSSEHEQFF. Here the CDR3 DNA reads TGCGCCAGCAGCCAAGATATTGGGACCTCGAGCGAGCATGAGCAGTTCTTC.

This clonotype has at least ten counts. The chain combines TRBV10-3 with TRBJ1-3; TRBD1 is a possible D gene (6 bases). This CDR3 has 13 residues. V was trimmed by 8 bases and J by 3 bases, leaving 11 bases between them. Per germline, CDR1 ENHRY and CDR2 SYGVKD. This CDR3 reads CAIADRSGNTIYF. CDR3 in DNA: TGTGCCATCGCCGACAGGAGTGGAAACACCATATATTTT.

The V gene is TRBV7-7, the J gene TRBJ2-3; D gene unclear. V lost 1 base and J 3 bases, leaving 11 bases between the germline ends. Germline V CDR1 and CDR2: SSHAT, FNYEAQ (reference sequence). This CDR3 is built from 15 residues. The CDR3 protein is CASSLVSSRTDTQYF. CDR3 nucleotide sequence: TGTGCCAGCAGCTTAGTTTCCAGTCGAACAGATACGCAGTATTTT.

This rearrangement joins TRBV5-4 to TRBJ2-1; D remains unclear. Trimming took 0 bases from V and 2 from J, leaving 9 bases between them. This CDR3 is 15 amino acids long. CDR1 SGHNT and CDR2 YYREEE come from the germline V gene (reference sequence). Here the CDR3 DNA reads TGTGCCAGCAGCTTGGTCTTGAGGCCCTACAATGAGCAGTTCTTC. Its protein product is CASSLVLRPYNEQFF.

The CDR3 sequence is CASSRGGSLEQYV. CDR3 coding DNA: TGTGCCAGCAGTAGAGGGGGGTCACTCGAGCAGTACGTC. V and J are TRBV11-2 and TRBJ2-7; the D call may be TRBD1 or TRBD2 (6 bases each). Germline lookup yields CDR1 SGHAT and CDR2 FQNNGV. The CDR3 sequence is 13 residues long. V lost 6 bases, J lost 6 bases, and 15 bases lay in between.

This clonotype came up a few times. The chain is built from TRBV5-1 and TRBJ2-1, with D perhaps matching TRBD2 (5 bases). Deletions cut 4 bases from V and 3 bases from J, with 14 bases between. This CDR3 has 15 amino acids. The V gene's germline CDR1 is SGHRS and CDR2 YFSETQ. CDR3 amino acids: CASSPALGSYNEQFF. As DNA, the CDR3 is TGCGCCAGCAGCCCTGCTCTAGGGAGCTACAATGAGCAGTTCTTC.

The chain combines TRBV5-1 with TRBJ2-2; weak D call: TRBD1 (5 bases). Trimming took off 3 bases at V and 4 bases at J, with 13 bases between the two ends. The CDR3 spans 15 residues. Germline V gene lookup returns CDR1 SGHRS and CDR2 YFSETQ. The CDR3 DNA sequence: TGCGCCAGCAGCTCCGCAGGGTTGGTCACCGGGGAGCTGTTTTTT. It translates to CASSSAGLVTGELFF.

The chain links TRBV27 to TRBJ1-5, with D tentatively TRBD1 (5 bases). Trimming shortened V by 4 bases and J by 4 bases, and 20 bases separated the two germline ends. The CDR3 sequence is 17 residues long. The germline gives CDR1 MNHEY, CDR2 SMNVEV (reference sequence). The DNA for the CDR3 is TGTGCCAGCAGTTCAGACCCACACAGGCCGAATAATCAGCCCCAGCATTTT. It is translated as CASSSDPHRPNNQPQHF.

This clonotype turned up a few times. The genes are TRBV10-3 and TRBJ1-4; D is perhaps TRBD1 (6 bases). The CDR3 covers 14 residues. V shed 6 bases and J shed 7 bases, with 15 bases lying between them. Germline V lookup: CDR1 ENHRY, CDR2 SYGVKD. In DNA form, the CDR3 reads TGTGCCATCAGCCCCACAGGGTTGGGTGAAAAACTGTTTTTT. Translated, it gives CAISPTGLGEKLFF.

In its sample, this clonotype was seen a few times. Written as DNA, the CDR3 is TGTGCCAGCAGCACCCGGACTAGCGTGACAGATACGCAGTATTTT. Translated, it gives CASSTRTSVTDTQYF. The gene calls are TRBV9 and TRBJ2-3, with 9 positions matching TRBD2. The CDR3 is 15 amino acids. V was pared by 4 bases and J by 3 bases, with 6 bases of the junction left unmatched. From germline, CDR1 is SGDLS and CDR2 YYNGEE.

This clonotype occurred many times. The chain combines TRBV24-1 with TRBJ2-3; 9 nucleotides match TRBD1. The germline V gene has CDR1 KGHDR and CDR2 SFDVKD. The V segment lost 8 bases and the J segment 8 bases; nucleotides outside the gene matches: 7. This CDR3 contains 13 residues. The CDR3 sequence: CATKQGAVGTQYF. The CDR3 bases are TGTGCCACCAAACAGGGGGCCGTTGGTACGCAGTATTTT.

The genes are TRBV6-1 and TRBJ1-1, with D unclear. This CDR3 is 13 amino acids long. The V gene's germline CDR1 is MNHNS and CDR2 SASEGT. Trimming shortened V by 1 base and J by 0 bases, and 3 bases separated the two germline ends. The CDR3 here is CASSEVLNTEAFF. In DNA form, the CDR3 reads TGTGCCAGCAGTGAAGTTTTGAACACTGAAGCTTTCTTT.

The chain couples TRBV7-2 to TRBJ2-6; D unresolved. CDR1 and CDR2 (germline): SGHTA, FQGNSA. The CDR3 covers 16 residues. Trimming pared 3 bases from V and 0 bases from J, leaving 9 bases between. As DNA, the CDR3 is TGTGCCAGCAGCTTGCCCATACGCTCTGGGGCCAACGTCCTGACTTTC. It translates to CASSLPIRSGANVLTF.

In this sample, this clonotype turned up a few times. CDR3 protein: CASEAGTSSGANVLTF. The CDR3, as DNA: TGTGCCAGCGAGGCGGGGACCAGCTCTGGGGCCAACGTCCTGACTTTC. This chain links TRBV28 with TRBJ2-6, with D perhaps matching TRBD2 (6 bases). The CDR3 runs 16 residues. Germline CDR1 MDHEN, CDR2 SYDVKM. Trimming removed 8 bases from V and 0 bases from J, with 14 bases in between. Full variable domain (rest looked up from reference TRBV28 and TRBJ2-6): DVKVTQSSRYLVKRTGEKVFLECVQDMDHENMFWYRQDPGLGLRLIYFSYDVKMKEKGDIPEGYSVSREKKERFSLILESASTNQTSMYLCASEAGTSSGANVLTFGAGSRLTVL.

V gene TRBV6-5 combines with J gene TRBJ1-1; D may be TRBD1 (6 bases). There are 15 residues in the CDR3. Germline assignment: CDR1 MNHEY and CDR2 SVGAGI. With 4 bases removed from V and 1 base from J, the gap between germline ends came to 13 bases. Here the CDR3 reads CASSSPGHANTEAFF. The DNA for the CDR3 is TGTGCCAGCAGTTCTCCGGGACACGCGAACACTGAAGCTTTCTTT.

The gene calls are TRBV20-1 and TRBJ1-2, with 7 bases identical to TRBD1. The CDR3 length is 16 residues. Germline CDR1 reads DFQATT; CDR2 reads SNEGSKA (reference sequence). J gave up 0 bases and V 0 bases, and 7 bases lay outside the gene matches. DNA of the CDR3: TGCAGTGCTAGAGACGGGACAGCCCCTTCTAACTATGGCTACACCTTC. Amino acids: CSARDGTAPSNYGYTF.

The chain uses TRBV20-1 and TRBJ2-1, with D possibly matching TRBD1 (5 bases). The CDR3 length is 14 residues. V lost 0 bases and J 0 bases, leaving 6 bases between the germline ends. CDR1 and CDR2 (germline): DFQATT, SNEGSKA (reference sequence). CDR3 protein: CSARDGHSYNEQFF. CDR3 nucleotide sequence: TGCAGTGCTAGAGATGGACACTCCTACAATGAGCAGTTCTTC.

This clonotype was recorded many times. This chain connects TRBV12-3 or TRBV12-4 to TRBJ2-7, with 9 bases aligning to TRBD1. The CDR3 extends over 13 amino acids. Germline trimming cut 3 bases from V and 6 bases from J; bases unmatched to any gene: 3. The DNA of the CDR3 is TGTGCCAGCAGTTTGGGACAGGGCGGCGAGCAGTACGTC. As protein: CASSLGQGGEQYV.

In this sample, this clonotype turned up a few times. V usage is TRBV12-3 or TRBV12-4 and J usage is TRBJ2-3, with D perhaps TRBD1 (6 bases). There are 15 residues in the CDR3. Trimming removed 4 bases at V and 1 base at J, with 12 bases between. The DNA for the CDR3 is TGTGCCAGCAGTTACCGGGACACCGGCACAGATACGCAGTATTTT. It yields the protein CASSYRDTGTDTQYF.

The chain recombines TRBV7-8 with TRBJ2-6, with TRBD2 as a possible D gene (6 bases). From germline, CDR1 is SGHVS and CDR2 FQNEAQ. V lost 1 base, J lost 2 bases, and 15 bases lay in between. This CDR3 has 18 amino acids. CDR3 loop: CASSLDVAGPPGANVLTF. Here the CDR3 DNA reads TGTGCCAGCAGCTTAGATGTGGCGGGGCCGCCTGGGGCCAACGTCCTGACTTTC.

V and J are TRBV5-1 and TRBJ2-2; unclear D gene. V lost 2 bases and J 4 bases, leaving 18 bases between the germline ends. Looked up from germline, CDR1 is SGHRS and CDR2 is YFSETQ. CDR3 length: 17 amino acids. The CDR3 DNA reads TGCGCCAGCAGCTTCACAACCCCCCCTCTCGGCACCGGGGAGCTGTTTTTT. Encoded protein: CASSFTTPPLGTGELFF.